Listed below are T cell receptor beta chains from one sample, sequenced in a study of beta chain features in type 1 diabetes. Profiled with immunoSEQ multiplex PCR; TCRdb holds only in-frame clones, not every one. The sample holds 160,000 or so clones; approximately 8.4% are singletons and the top ten take over 2%. The sample consisted of central memory CD4+ T cells from blood. These receptors came from a young woman in good health. Both conserved end residues are trimmed from each CDR3.

v_call cdr3_length cdr3_aa
TRBV11-3 12 ASSLGSGNNEQF
TRBV7-2 13 ASRLIRDRRYGYT
TRBV2 12 ASTQGGSIYGYT
TRBV7-3 11 ASSTQEGTEAF
TRBV18 12 ASSPGHHTDTQY
TRBV9 13 ASSSSSGLSYEQY
TRBV4-3 13 ASSQGGASGDTQY
TRBV2 10 ASSEARRGYT
TRBV30 11 AWLGGSTDTQY
TRBV30 11 AWSEEGNTEAF
TRBV27 11 ASSGGPGETQY
TRBV2 13 ASSDLGGPNTEAF
TRBV4-3 12 ASSQERGGTEAF
TRBV19 13 ASSDRAGYHNEQF
TRBV4-1 13 ASSQVPGGGTEAF
TRBV19 10 ASRALADTQY
TRBV2 13 ASSGDKGSNQPQH
TRBV11-2 14 ASSAQARVVANEQF
TRBV20-1 9 SAYPTGEQF
TRBV30 12 AWSAGTGYNEQF
TRBV5-1 13 ASSKGLATADTQY
TRBV9 11 ASSVQGGTGLS
TRBV25-1 15 ASSEWGLAGSTDTQY
TRBV4-2 13 ASSQEKGGAGGYT
TRBV18 12 ASSPSQVNTEAF
TRBV4-1 14 ASSQDRGSGANVLT
TRBV19 13 ASSIGPAGSNEQF
TRBV7-2 11 ASSLVVTGWYT
TRBV9 13 ASRPQGKYTGELF
TRBV6-5 13 ASSSVAGAPYEQY
TRBV6-1 13 ASSPEREILDEQY
TRBV7-9 12 ASSLTGSKNIQY
TRBV7-8 11 ASSRTGDYEQY
TRBV7-2 12 ASNPGRGNTEAF
TRBV7-2 15 ASSLARIAGPADTQY
TRBV20-1 9 SAKGGYGYT
TRBV7-9 14 ASSLGDRGRGETQY
TRBV5-1 11 ATGLAGADEQF
TRBV6-1 12 ASTRQGMNTEAF
TRBV7-2 17 ASSSLLAGGQSSYNEQF
TRBV19 12 ASSIYGNSYEQY
TRBV10-3 14 AISEGPDRGSYGYT
TRBV7-2 12 ASSLGQITGELF
TRBV6-1 12 ASNQPGGGTEAF
TRBV2 16 ASSEAGWASGGATTQY
TRBV4-3 13 ASSQDGRGNTEAF
TRBV5-4 16 ASSPDLPTLRNTGELF
TRBV5-6 14 ASSLRLAGGPHEQF
TRBV6-5 13 ASSSTLTQGLGAF
TRBV7-9 16 ASSLGLAGGPSYNEQF
TRBV30 11 AWSGTKNTEAF
TRBV30 10 AWTRKGGEQF
TRBV5-6 17 ASSAPSGGAFSGANVLT